This TCR beta chain was identified in a study of T cells in Graves' hyperthyroidism and ophthalmopathy. What was amplified from RNA transcripts were TCR beta CDR3 regions. First-round RT-PCR with HTBI primers amplified the TCR CDR3 region. Using its own MiXCR run on the multiplex PCR reads, TCRdb lists one record per CDR3 protein. Of 500,000 to 650,000 distinct CDR3 sequences listed, about 15% are singletons. Trimming took 5 bases from V and 3 from J, leaving 11 bases between them. The CDR3 is 14 residues long. Germline-derived CDR1 and CDR2 are MNHEY and SMNVEV (reference sequence). This clonotype came up a few times.

Sequenced sample: blood. The chain uses TRBV27 and TRBJ1-5; TRBD1 is a possible D gene (6 bases). The sequence came from a woman between 40 and 55 years old with Graves' hyperthyroidism. The CDR3: CASSQLGANQPQHF. CDR3 bases: TGTGCCAGCAGTCAATTGGGGGCCAATCAGCCCCAGCATTTT.